This T cell receptor beta chain was captured in a study of blood T cell repertoires in COVID-19 (dated by TCRdb to the early 2020s). About the full investigation: Samples from collaborators originated in the United States, Italy and Spain and spanned both the acute and convalescent phases of COVID-19. The prospective study material was composed of cDNA or gDNA derived from T cells, B-cell-depleted T cells, or PBMCs. HLA class I and class II types, where available, came from metadata supplied by the sample provider rather than from assay-based typing. Samples were obtained from the ongoing ImmuneRACE study (first 160 participants) and from 1,254 subjects provided by 6 global collaborators. The repertoires were released in a freely available public database meant as a resource for research on the immune response to SARS-CoV-2. The dataset comprised deeply sampled blood TCRbeta repertoires from subjects exposed to, actively infected with, or recovered from COVID-19. Nearly every sample came with metadata listing a de-identified subject ID, COVID-19 status, age in years and sex. Broad study findings and their caveats: The quantity of clinical and demographic metadata differed by source and by participant and was supplied without curation.

Participants in the prospective study were aged about 18 to 95 years, lived in some 24 United States geographic areas, and enrolled through a virtual design. In the prospective study, cohorts were assigned on the basis of participant-reported clinical history obtained from a screening survey and a study questionnaire. Exposed participants were defined as having been in contact with someone with a PCR-confirmed or clinician-diagnosed COVID-19 case within 2 weeks of study entry. Each participant in the prospective study had whole blood, serum and a nasopharyngeal or oropharyngeal swab collected by mobile phlebotomists. Prospective study participants could optionally give additional blood draws and questionnaires over a roughly two-month period. Before DNA extraction, blood samples from the prospective study were shipped at room temperature or frozen. TCRbeta CDR3 regions were amplified from genomic DNA using the immunoSEQ Assay, a bias-controlled multiplex PCR. The study's own analysis went as follows. Nucleated cell counts per sample were estimated from amplification of reference gene primers within the assay. To quantify the absolute abundance of each unique TCRbeta CDR3 rearrangement, sequence reads were collapsed and filtered. Productive Simpson clonality was computed per sample as the square root of Simpson's diversity index over productive rearrangements. In its TCRdb copy, this immuneACCESS table keeps in-frame sequences only and misses some clones. Where compared with another copy, unresolved V genes explain less than half of these, and the others have no known cause. V and J calls and clone size are given by that table; D and trimming were obtained from the DNA. A total of 350,000 to 500,000 clones appear in this sample, approximately 91% of them only once. The leading ten clones occupy roughly 1.4% of the sample.

Concerning this clone itself: Its antigen is unknown. No per-base quality is available; no much larger clone lies one base away.

This sequence was found in a woman in her late teens or twenties who had been exposed to COVID-19. Sequenced material: PBMCs or T cells enriched from blood (not recorded which).

The DNA is TGTGCCAGCAGCCAAGTACAGGGTGGTTCCTACAATGAGCAGTTCTTC. It translates as CASSQVQGGSYNEQFF. Rearrangement joined TRBV4-2 to TRBJ2-1; the D gene is possibly TRBD1, with 6 bases matching. From a lookup of the germline V gene, CDR1 and CDR2 are LGHNA and YNFKEQ. Cut back by 1 base and 1 base, the V and J ends lie 11 bases apart. The CDR3 runs 16 residues from the cysteine to the phenylalanine. Just CDR3 DNA is preserved here, 48 bases in frame from base 1.